This TCR beta chain was sequenced during a study of shared clonotypes between healthy human individuals. Study-wide background: Participating donors consisted of two women and a few men aged 18 to 49.

Data came from immunoSEQ multiplex PCR; TCRdb stores just in-frame clones and leaves some out. The sample carries around 700,000 clones, around 72% recorded once. Germline CDR1 LNHDA, CDR2 SQIVND (reference sequence). CDR3 length: 13 residues. V lost 6 bases, J lost 5 bases, and 13 bases lay in between. This clone was recorded at least ten times. At the DNA level, this CDR3 is encoded by other sequences in the same sample as well. Partitioning of CD4+ cells yielded a CD45RA+ naive subset and a CD45RA-negative memory subset. The chain uses TRBV19 and TRBJ1-2; a possible D gene is TRBD1 (6 bases). The specimen was memory CD4+ T cells sorted from blood. Subset specified: CD45RA-negative fraction. The source of this sequence is a woman under 40 in good health. CDR3 nucleotides: TGTGCCAGTAGCCCGACAGGCGGTTATGGCTACACCTTC. This sequence encodes CASSPTGGYGYTF.